The clone carrying this T cell receptor beta chain has just one count. This specimen comes from a study of T cell changes during pregnancy in multiple sclerosis. CDR3 length equals 14 residues. The J segment lost 5 bases and the V segment lost 5 bases, leaving 4 bases of the junction unmatched. Germline CDR1 SGHKS, CDR2 YYEKEE (reference sequence). Produced via immunoSEQ multiplex PCR; TCRdb's table is partial and in-frame only. Among tens of thousands of clones listed, approximately 89% were seen once. This receptor was obtained from a female donor with multiple sclerosis, enrolled in a pregnancy study. The sequencing here drew on peripheral blood, taken in the second trimester of pregnancy. The chain has TRBV5-5 and TRBJ1-6, with 7 nucleotides matching TRBD1. Written as DNA, the CDR3 is TGTGCCAGCAGTCTCCAGGGGGATAATTCACCCCTCCACTTT. It is translated as CASSLQGDNSPLHF.